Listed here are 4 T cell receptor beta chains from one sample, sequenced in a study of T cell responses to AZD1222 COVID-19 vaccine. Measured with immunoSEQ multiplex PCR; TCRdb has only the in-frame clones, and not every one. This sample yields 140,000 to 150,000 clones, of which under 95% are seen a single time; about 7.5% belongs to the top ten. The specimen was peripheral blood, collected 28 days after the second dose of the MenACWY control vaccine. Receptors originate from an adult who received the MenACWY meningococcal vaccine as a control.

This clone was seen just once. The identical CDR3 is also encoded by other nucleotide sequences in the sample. The CDR3 DNA reads as TGTGCCAGTCGTCCGCCGAGCTCCTACGAGCAGTACTTC. This codes for CASRPPSSYEQYF. The chain recombines TRBV6-5 with TRBJ2-7; no reliable D call. The germline V gene encodes CDR1 MNHEY and CDR2 SVGAGI. This CDR3 spans 13 amino acids. V was shortened by 9 bases and J by 0 bases, with 12 bases between the two germline ends.

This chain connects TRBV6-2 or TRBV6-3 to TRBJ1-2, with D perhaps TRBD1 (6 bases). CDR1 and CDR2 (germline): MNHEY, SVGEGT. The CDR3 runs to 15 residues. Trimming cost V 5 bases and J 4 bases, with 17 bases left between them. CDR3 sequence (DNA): TGTGCCAGCAGTCCCTCGACAGGCCCCACCTATGGCTACACCTTC. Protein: CASSPSTGPTYGYTF.

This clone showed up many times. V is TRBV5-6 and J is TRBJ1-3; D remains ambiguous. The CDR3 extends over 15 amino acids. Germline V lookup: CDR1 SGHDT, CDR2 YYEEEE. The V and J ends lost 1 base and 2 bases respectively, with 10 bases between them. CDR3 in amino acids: CASSLSGMTGNTIYF. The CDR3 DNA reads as TGTGCCAGCAGCTTGTCGGGGATGACTGGAAACACCATATATTTT.

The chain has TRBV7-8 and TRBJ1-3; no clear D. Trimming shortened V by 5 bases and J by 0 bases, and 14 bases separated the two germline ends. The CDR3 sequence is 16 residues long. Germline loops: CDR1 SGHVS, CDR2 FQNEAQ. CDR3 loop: CASSRADRSSGNTIYF. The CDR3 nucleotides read TGTGCCAGCAGCCGCGCGGACCGTAGCTCTGGAAACACCATATATTTT.